The 30 T cell receptor beta chains given below trace back to one sample, sequenced in a study of cytomegalovirus exposure and HLA in healthy donors. Libraries were prepared by immunoSEQ multiplex PCR; TCRdb keeps only in-frame clonotypes and omits some of them. Of 98,000 or so clones listed, under 85% are singletons. Sequencing input: PBMCs. The receptors originated from a woman aged 18-29 years in good health and CMV-seronegative.

As DNA, the CDR3 is TGTGCCTGGAGTGTACAGGTCAGGACTGAAGCTTTCTTT. Its protein product is CAWSVQVRTEAFF. The rearrangement joins TRBV30 to TRBJ1-1; D is perhaps TRBD1 (5 bases). Germline V gene lookup returns CDR1 GTSNPN and CDR2 SVGIG (reference sequence). This CDR3 spans 13 amino acids. Trimming stripped 0 bases from V and 5 bases from J, with 10 bases between.

The CDR3 loop reads CASSYGSNQPQHF. The CDR3 nucleotides are TGTGCCAGCAGTTACGGTAGCAATCAGCCCCAGCATTTT. The gene calls are TRBV5-4 and TRBJ1-5, with unresolved D. With 5 bases removed from V and 0 bases from J, the gap between germline ends came to 6 bases. The CDR3 is 13 amino acids. Germline values: CDR1 SGHNT, CDR2 YYREEE (reference sequence).

The genes are TRBV12-5 and TRBJ2-3, with TRBD1 identical over 9 bases. The CDR3 runs to 14 residues. Germline V gene sequence: CDR1 LGHNT, CDR2 FRNRAP. V shed 7 bases, J shed 3 bases, and the junction held 5 bases outside the gene matches. The CDR3 bases are TGTGCTAGTGCCCGGACAGGGGAGACAGATACGCAGTATTTT. The encoded protein is CASARTGETDTQYF.

The V gene is TRBV6-6, the J gene TRBJ1-1; no firm D call. V lost 6 bases and J lost 0, with 17 bases in between. This CDR3 is 16 amino acids long. CDR1 is MNHNY, CDR2 SVGAGI, per germline (reference sequence). The CDR3 reads CASSLNTFPMNTEAFF. The CDR3 DNA reads as TGTGCCAGCAGCCTCAACACCTTTCCCATGAACACTGAAGCTTTCTTT.

The V call is TRBV20-1, the J call TRBJ2-5; no definite D call. Trimming removed 3 bases at V and 4 bases at J, with 3 bases between. The CDR3 has 10 residues. The V gene's germline CDR1 is DFQATT and CDR2 SNEGSKA (reference sequence). This CDR3 reads CSASLETQYF. In DNA form, the CDR3 reads TGCAGTGCTAGCTTAGAGACCCAGTACTTC.

V gene TRBV18 combines with J gene TRBJ2-7, with TRBD2 matching 8 bases. Trimming at V came to 8 bases and at J to 7 bases, leaving 10 bases not matched to a gene. This CDR3 contains 13 residues. Germline V gene data show CDR1 as KGHSH and CDR2 as LQKENI. CDR3 nucleotide sequence: TGTGCCAGCCACCAGGAAGCGGGGGAGGAGCAGTACTTC. As protein: CASHQEAGEEQYF. The entire variable domain, with the rest obtained from reference TRBV18 and TRBJ2-7, is as follows: NAGVMQNPRHLVRRRGQEARLRCSPMKGHSHVYWYRQLPEEGLKFMVYLQKENIIDESGMPKERFSAEFPKEGPSILRIQQVVRGDSAAYFCASHQEAGEEQYFGPGTRLTVT.

The rearrangement uses TRBV28 and TRBJ2-5, with D tentatively TRBD2 (6 bases). Germline assignment: CDR1 MDHEN and CDR2 SYDVKM. The CDR3 is 15 residues long. V gave up 3 bases and J gave up 2 bases, with 13 bases separating them. The CDR3 DNA reads TGTGCCAGCAGTTTTAAGGGAGGACTTCAAGAGACCCAGTACTTC. Protein product: CASSFKGGLQETQYF.

In nucleotides, the CDR3 is TGTGCCAGCAGGAGGGACAGGGGGCCCCACACCTTC. It codes for CASRRDRGPHTF. J is TRBJ1-2 and V is TRBV6-5; 12 positions match TRBD1. The germline V gene encodes CDR1 MNHEY and CDR2 SVGAGI. J was trimmed by 12 bases and V by 6 bases; bases with no gene match: 5. The CDR3 extends over 12 amino acids.

This chain uses TRBV5-6 with TRBJ2-1; 8 bases agree with TRBD2. Germline V gene sequence: CDR1 SGHDT, CDR2 YYEEEE. After removal of 0 bases from V and 3 bases from J, the junction contained 5 bases not matched to a gene. The CDR3 has 16 residues. CDR3 nucleotide sequence: TGTGCCAGCAGCTTGGGGGGACTAGAACTCTACAATGAGCAGTTCTTC. This gives the protein CASSLGGLELYNEQFF.

The chain employs TRBV18 and TRBJ2-1, with TRBD1 identical over 9 bases. The CDR3 loop spans 18 amino acids. Germline V gene data show CDR1 as KGHSH and CDR2 as LQKENI. Losses at the gene ends were 2 bases for V and 2 bases for J; bases not matched to a gene: 10. CDR3 residues: CASSPSDLDRGPYNEQFF. In nucleotides, the CDR3 is TGTGCCAGCTCACCATCAGACTTGGACAGGGGTCCCTACAATGAGCAGTTCTTC.

This chain connects TRBV6-1 to TRBJ1-6, with unresolved D. Germline CDR1 and CDR2: MNHNS and SASEGT. The CDR3 consists of 14 residues. Between the trimmed V and J ends, which lost 1 base and 5 bases, there was a span of 6 bases. In DNA form, the CDR3 reads TGTGCCAGCAGTGAAGGAGGGAATAATTCACCCCTCCACTTT. It translates to CASSEGGNNSPLHF.

The chain recombines TRBV7-6 with TRBJ1-2; D possibly corresponds to TRBD1 (6 bases). The V end lost 4 bases, the J end lost 0 bases, and 12 bases lay between the germline ends. Germline V CDR1 and CDR2: SGHVS, FNYEAQ. This CDR3 has 15 residues. CDR3 sequence (DNA): TGTGCCAGCAGCTCCGGACAGCTTACTAACTATGGCTACACCTTC. Translating it yields CASSSGQLTNYGYTF.

Concerning this clone itself: A much more abundant neighbour one base away suggests this may be a read error. The chain employs TRBV25-1 and TRBJ2-7; TRBD1 matches at 9 bases. This CDR3 region has 14 residues. The V and J ends lost 8 bases and 2 bases, in that order; junction bases with no gene match: 7. Germline values: CDR1 MGHDK, CDR2 SYGVNS. The CDR3 protein is CASALGTGTYEQYF. The CDR3 DNA follows: TGTGCCAGCGCTCTCGGGACAGGGACCTACGAGCAGTACTTC.

The genes are TRBV13 and TRBJ2-7; TRBD1 aligns across 11 bases. Germline values: CDR1 PRHDT, CDR2 FYEKMQ (reference sequence). The CDR3 spans 15 residues. With V trimmed by 4 bases and J by 7 bases, 9 bases remained unmatched. The CDR3 DNA is TGTGCCAGCAGCTCCCCGGGACAGGGGGGTTTTGAGCAGTACTTC. This codes for CASSSPGQGGFEQYF.

The rearrangement uses TRBV27 and TRBJ1-2; D not certain. CDR1 MNHEY and CDR2 SMNVEV come from the germline V gene (reference sequence). This CDR3 contains 14 residues. The V end was cut by 9 bases, the J end by 3 bases, with 17 bases between. This CDR3 is CASRYSGYDYGYTF. The CDR3 coding sequence is TGTGCCAGTCGGTATTCGGGATATGACTATGGCTACACCTTC.

The CDR3 sequence: CASSEARGQGLRKLFF. CDR3 nucleotide sequence: TGTGCCAGCAGTGAAGCGAGAGGACAGGGGTTGAGGAAACTGTTTTTT. The chain links TRBV6-1 to TRBJ1-4; 9 bases match TRBD1. This CDR3 comprises 16 residues. The germline gives CDR1 MNHNS, CDR2 SASEGT. The junction had 10 bases not matched to a gene; V was cut back by 0 bases and J by 11 bases.

This clone was seen only once. The chain carries TRBV30 and TRBJ2-2; D not certain. This CDR3 has 13 residues. V lost 2 bases and J 5 bases, leaving 9 bases between the germline ends. Germline CDR1 reads GTSNPN; CDR2 reads SVGIG (reference sequence). The CDR3 nucleotides read TGTGCCTGGAGTATGGGCCGAACCGGGGAGCTGTTTTTT. It is translated as CAWSMGRTGELFF.

The chain employs TRBV6-5 and TRBJ2-5, with 9 positions matching TRBD2. Looked up from germline, CDR1 is MNHEY and CDR2 is SVGAGI. CDR3 size: 15 residues. The V segment lost 7 bases and the J segment 4 bases; nucleotides outside the gene matches: 10. The CDR3 loop is CASTGGGGGGETQYF. The CDR3, as DNA: TGTGCCAGCACCGGAGGAGGCGGGGGGGGAGAGACCCAGTACTTC.

The genes are TRBV7-8 and TRBJ2-2; D call uncertain. The germline CDR1 and CDR2 sequences are SGHVS and FQNEAQ. V was clipped by 5 bases and J by 1 base, with 11 bases between them. The CDR3 runs to 15 residues. The CDR3 DNA follows: TGTGCCAGCAGCCCATCGAACTGGAACACCGGGGAGCTGTTTTTT. It is translated as CASSPSNWNTGELFF.

The chain combines TRBV4-1 with TRBJ2-3, with 7 bases lining up with TRBD2. J lost 6 bases, V lost 0 bases, and 12 bases had no gene match. The CDR3 extends over 17 amino acids. Germline CDR1 MGHRA, CDR2 YSYEKL. The CDR3 loop reads CASSQEGLADRADTQYF. CDR3 coding DNA: TGCGCCAGCAGCCAAGAAGGCCTAGCGGACCGAGCGGATACGCAGTATTTT.

This chain uses TRBV18 with TRBJ1-1; TRBD1 agrees at 7 bases. The V gene end was trimmed by 6 bases and the J gene end by 4 bases; junction bases not matched to a gene: 14. Germline CDR1 is KGHSH and CDR2 is LQKENI. The CDR3 runs 16 residues. The CDR3 coding sequence is TGTGCCAGCTCGCCCCAGGTCCCGAGACAGGGCACTGAAGCTTTCTTT. Its protein product is CASSPQVPRQGTEAFF.

The V gene is TRBV5-6, the J gene TRBJ1-6, with D perhaps TRBD1 (5 bases). The CDR3 sequence is 15 residues long. V lost 0 bases and J lost 10, with 14 bases in between. Germline assignment: CDR1 SGHDT and CDR2 YYEEEE. CDR3: CASSLDGTISSPLHF. DNA of the CDR3: TGTGCCAGCAGCTTGGACGGGACTATCAGCTCACCCCTCCACTTT.

This chain connects TRBV30 to TRBJ1-5, with 7 nucleotides matching TRBD1. Germline CDR1 GTSNPN, CDR2 SVGIG (reference sequence). J lost 2 bases, V lost 4 bases, and 5 bases had no gene match. This CDR3 is built from 14 residues. The CDR3 sequence: CAWNLGQGNQPQHF. The DNA of the CDR3 is TGTGCCTGGAATCTAGGACAGGGCAATCAGCCCCAGCATTTT.

The rearrangement joins TRBV11-2 to TRBJ2-5; 8 nucleotides line up with TRBD2. This CDR3 has 13 residues. The trim removed 1 base at V and 10 bases at J, leaving 5 bases unmatched. The germline CDR1 and CDR2 sequences are SGHAT and FQNNGV. The chain's CDR3 is CASSLAQGLGQYF. CDR3 DNA: TGTGCCAGCAGCTTAGCCCAGGGACTAGGCCAGTACTTC.

A few counts support this clone. The chain recombines TRBV19 with TRBJ1-5; D call uncertain. V lost 3 bases and J lost 6, with 9 bases in between. The length of the CDR3 is 13 residues. Germline V gene lookup returns CDR1 LNHDA and CDR2 SQIVND (reference sequence). This CDR3 is CASSMYSRQPQHF. The DNA of the CDR3 is TGTGCCAGTAGTATGTACAGCCGTCAGCCCCAGCATTTT. The whole variable domain, remainder taken from reference TRBV19 and TRBJ1-5, is DGGITQSPKYLFRKEGQNVTLSCEQNLNHDAMYWYRQDPGQGLRLIYYSQIVNDFQKGDIAEGYSVSREKKESFPLTVTSAQKNPTAFYLCASSMYSRQPQHFGDGTRLSIL.

V usage is TRBV27 and J usage is TRBJ1-5; D is unresolved. This CDR3 region has 12 residues. Germline-derived CDR1 and CDR2 are MNHEY and SMNVEV (reference sequence). The V gene lost 3 bases and the J gene lost 2 bases, with 2 bases spanning the gap. CDR3 sequence reads: CASSFGNQPQHF. The CDR3 DNA reads TGTGCCAGCAGTTTCGGCAATCAGCCCCAGCATTTT.

The chain has TRBV2 and TRBJ1-3; 8 positions agree with TRBD1. The CDR3 totals 19 residues. V dropped 6 bases and J dropped 4; count of bases not matched to a gene: 20. CDR1 and CDR2 from the germline V gene are SNHLY and FYNNEI. The CDR3: CASSGQGLRQRPVGNTIYF. CDR3 nucleotide sequence: TGTGCCAGCAGCGGACAGGGTCTGCGGCAACGCCCTGTGGGAAACACCATATATTTT.

The gene calls are TRBV5-1 and TRBJ1-6; D may be TRBD1 (5 bases). The CDR3 is 15 residues long. Trimming took off 1 base at V and 5 bases at J, with 10 bases between the two ends. In germline, CDR1 is SGHRS, CDR2 YFSETQ. The CDR3 DNA reads as TGCGCCAGCAGCTTGCAGGGTCTGGATAATTCACCCCTCCACTTT. Translated, it gives CASSLQGLDNSPLHF.

On this clone: This CDR3 is also generated by other DNA sequences in the sample. V usage is TRBV9 and J usage is TRBJ1-1; D not resolved. V gave up 0 bases and J gave up 0 bases, with 6 bases separating them. Per the germline V gene, CDR1 is SGDLS and CDR2 is YYNGEE. The CDR3 totals 14 residues. In nucleotides, the CDR3 is TGTGCCAGCAGCGTAGGCGGCGTGAACACTGAAGCTTTCTTT. This translates into CASSVGGVNTEAFF.

This chain joins TRBV27 and TRBJ1-1; no reliable D call. CDR3 length: 15 residues. The V end lost 1 base, the J end lost 3 bases, and 12 bases lay between the germline ends. Germline V CDR1 and CDR2: MNHEY, SMNVEV (reference sequence). CDR3 sequence (DNA): TGTGCCAGCAGTTTATTCGCCGGGTTAGACACTGAAGCTTTCTTT. Translating it yields CASSLFAGLDTEAFF.